The 24 T cell receptor beta chains given below trace back to one sample, sequenced in a study of blood T cell repertoires in COVID-19. TCRdb's table, derived via immunoSEQ multiplex PCR, lists solely in-frame clones and lacks some. The data contain about 130,000 clones, 70% to 85% of them singletons. What was sequenced was peripheral blood. The receptor set was obtained from an older woman with acute or convalescent COVID-19.

A single count supports this clone. This chain uses TRBV20-1 with TRBJ1-1, with 8 positions matching TRBD1. In germline, CDR1 is DFQATT, CDR2 SNEGSKA (reference sequence). The CDR3 contains 16 residues. V lost 3 bases to trimming and J lost 1 base; unmatched junction nucleotides: 10. The CDR3 protein is CSASDRGKYQNTEAFF. In nucleotides, the CDR3 is TGCAGTGCTAGTGACAGGGGAAAGTATCAGAACACTGAAGCTTTCTTT.

The chain links TRBV11-2 to TRBJ2-3, with D possibly TRBD1 on 6 matching bases. V lost 4 bases to trimming and J lost 6 bases, with 17 bases between them. CDR1 is SGHAT and CDR2 is FQNNGV in the germline V gene. The CDR3 loop spans 15 amino acids. The CDR3 loop is CASSSLDSLGDTQYF. The DNA for the CDR3 is TGTGCCAGCAGCTCCTTGGACAGCCTTGGGGATACGCAGTATTTT.

The chain couples TRBV18 to TRBJ1-2, with D perhaps TRBD1 (5 bases). There are 17 residues in the CDR3. The V gene's germline CDR1 is KGHSH and CDR2 LQKENI. Trimming took 3 bases from V and 4 from J, leaving 21 bases between them. The CDR3 DNA is TGTGCCAGCTCACCCCTAGTATTTAGGGGAGGCCTCTATGGCTACACCTTC. It codes for CASSPLVFRGGLYGYTF. The variable domain in full, completed from reference TRBV18 and TRBJ1-2, reads NAGVMQNPRHLVRRRGQEARLRCSPMKGHSHVYWYRQLPEEGLKFMVYLQKENIIDESGMPKERFSAEFPKEGPSILRIQQVVRGDSAAYFCASSPLVFRGGLYGYTFGSGTRLTVV.

This chain connects TRBV5-1 to TRBJ1-2; no clear D. The germline V gene encodes CDR1 SGHRS and CDR2 YFSETQ. Trimming stripped 4 bases from V and 2 bases from J, with 15 bases between. The CDR3 loop spans 15 amino acids. The DNA for the CDR3 is TGCGCCAGCAGCCCCGGGGAAAACAGCAACTATGGCTACACCTTC. Amino acids: CASSPGENSNYGYTF.

The chain recombines TRBV9 with TRBJ1-2; D is uncertain. V lost 2 bases and J 2 bases, leaving 10 bases between the germline ends. Germline values: CDR1 SGDLS, CDR2 YYNGEE. The CDR3 consists of 14 residues. CDR3 in amino acids: CASSVAPTNYGYTF. CDR3 nucleotide sequence: TGTGCCAGCAGCGTCGCGCCAACCAACTATGGCTACACCTTC.

This chain links TRBV6-5 with TRBJ1-5; a possible D gene is TRBD1 (5 bases). The germline V gene encodes CDR1 MNHEY and CDR2 SVGAGI. Trimming cost V 6 bases and J 1 base, with 13 bases left between them. The CDR3 is 15 amino acids. In nucleotides, the CDR3 is TGTGCCAGCAGACCGACAGTAAGGAGCAATCAGCCCCAGCATTTT. Encoded protein: CASRPTVRSNQPQHF.

The chain has TRBV2 and TRBJ1-1; tentatively, D is TRBD1 (5 bases). V gave up 10 bases and J gave up 0 bases, with 12 bases separating them. The CDR3 totals 13 residues. Germline V CDR1 and CDR2: SNHLY, FYNNEI. The CDR3 spells CATREAVNTEAFF. As DNA, the CDR3 is TGTGCCACCAGGGAGGCGGTGAACACTGAAGCTTTCTTT.

The rearrangement joins TRBV12-3 or TRBV12-4 to TRBJ1-5, with a possible D match to TRBD1 (6 bases). Trimming stripped 7 bases from V and 4 bases from J, with 11 bases between. The CDR3 spans 13 residues. CDR3 sequence: CASTSDSNQPQHF. The CDR3 DNA is TGTGCCAGCACCTCGGACAGTAATCAGCCCCAGCATTTT.

This clone appeared once. The chain couples TRBV10-3 to TRBJ2-1; 8 bases agree with TRBD1. V trimming: 0 bases; J trimming: 7 bases; junction bases outside the gene matches: 8. This CDR3 spans 16 amino acids. Germline V gene data show CDR1 as ENHRY and CDR2 as SYGVKD. DNA of the CDR3: TGTGCCATCAGTGAGTCAACCGGGACAGGCTTGAATGAGCAGTTCTTC. This encodes CAISESTGTGLNEQFF.

V gene TRBV24-1 combines with J gene TRBJ1-2; TRBD1 aligns across 7 bases. Germline lookup yields CDR1 KGHDR and CDR2 SFDVKD. The CDR3 is made up of 14 amino acids. With 6 bases clipped from V and 1 base from J, the junction kept 4 bases outside the gene matches. This CDR3 is CATSPRGDNYGYTF. The CDR3 DNA reads TGTGCCACCAGTCCCAGGGGGGATAACTATGGCTACACCTTC.

This clone was found once. The rearrangement uses TRBV30 and TRBJ1-3, with D possibly matching TRBD1 (5 bases). Looked up from germline, CDR1 is GTSNPN and CDR2 is SVGIG (reference sequence). The CDR3 has 16 amino acids. V lost 3 bases, J lost 2 bases, and 17 bases lay in between. The chain's CDR3 is CAWSQWGGYAGNTIYF. In DNA form, the CDR3 reads TGTGCCTGGAGCCAATGGGGGGGTTACGCTGGAAACACCATATATTTT.

This clone showed up just a few times. The chain employs TRBV19 and TRBJ2-4; D remains unclear. Per germline, CDR1 LNHDA and CDR2 SQIVND (reference sequence). This CDR3 has 16 residues. Trimming shortened V by 5 bases and J by 0 bases, and 14 bases separated the two germline ends. The CDR3 region has the DNA TGTGCCAGTAGTCCCCCGAACGTACTAGCCAAAAACATTCAGTACTTC. Translating it yields CASSPPNVLAKNIQYF.

The V call is TRBV5-1, the J call TRBJ1-5; D perhaps matches TRBD1 (6 bases). Germline V gene data show CDR1 as SGHRS and CDR2 as YFSETQ. This CDR3 spans 19 amino acids. Trimming shortened V by 2 bases and J by 3 bases, and 24 bases separated the two germline ends. The CDR3 bases are TGCGCCAGCAGCTTCCTAGGGGGGGACCTTATTATGGCCAATCAGCCCCAGCATTTT. It codes for CASSFLGGDLIMANQPQHF. The whole variable domain, filled in from reference TRBV5-1 and TRBJ1-5, reads KAGVTQTPRYLIKTRGQQVTLSCSPISGHRSVSWYQQTPGQGLQFLFEYFSETQRNKGNFPGRFSGRQFSNSRSEMNVSTLELGDSALYLCASSFLGGDLIMANQPQHFGDGTRLSIL.

The chain joins TRBV5-4 to TRBJ2-3; a weak D match, TRBD1 (6 bases). Trimming removed 5 bases at V and 1 base at J, with 17 bases between. Germline lookup yields CDR1 SGHNT and CDR2 YYREEE (reference sequence). The CDR3 is 16 amino acids. The CDR3 DNA is TGTGCCAGCAGGCCACAGGGTTACGCTGGCACAGATACGCAGTATTTT. The encoded protein is CASRPQGYAGTDTQYF. Drawing the rest from reference TRBV5-4 and TRBJ2-3, the complete variable domain is ETGVTQSPTHLIKTRGQQVTLRCSSQSGHNTVSWYQQALGQGPQFIFQYYREEENGRGNFPPRFSGLQFPNYSSELNVNALELDDSALYLCASRPQGYAGTDTQYFGPGTRLTVL.

This clone has more than one count but fewer than ten. The V call is TRBV30, the J call TRBJ1-6; perhaps TRBD1 as D (5 bases). This CDR3 has 13 amino acids. V was pared by 3 bases and J by 9 bases, with 12 bases between. Germline CDR1 reads GTSNPN; CDR2 reads SVGIG (reference sequence). The CDR3 DNA reads as TGTGCCTGGAGGGGGGGGTTAGGTTCACCCCTCCACTTT. Translation gives CAWRGGLGSPLHF.

The V and J genes are TRBV27 and TRBJ1-2; possible D gene TRBD1, 5 bases. This CDR3 is 13 amino acids long. The V end was cut by 6 bases, the J end by 5 bases, with 13 bases between. Germline values: CDR1 MNHEY, CDR2 SMNVEV (reference sequence). In nucleotides, the CDR3 is TGTGCCAGCAGAGGTCTTTCAGGGTATGGCTACACCTTC. Amino acids: CASRGLSGYGYTF.

V gene TRBV6-5 combines with J gene TRBJ1-1; no clear D gene. The CDR3 runs 13 residues. V was shortened by 1 base and J by 3 bases, with 6 bases between the two germline ends. Germline loops: CDR1 MNHEY, CDR2 SVGAGI. CDR3 loop: CASSYLSYTEAFF. DNA of the CDR3: TGTGCCAGCAGTTACTTGAGCTACACTGAAGCTTTCTTT.

This clone was observed a handful of times. This chain joins TRBV6-1 and TRBJ2-1, with D maybe TRBD2 (5 bases). The CDR3 is made up of 16 amino acids. The V end lost 2 bases, the J end lost 4 bases, and 15 bases lay between the germline ends. Germline-derived CDR1 and CDR2 are MNHNS and SASEGT. The CDR3 nucleotides are TGTGCCAGCAGTGAATTCGGACTGACGGGTTACAATGAGCAGTTCTTC. It is translated as CASSEFGLTGYNEQFF.

The V call is TRBV24-1, the J call TRBJ1-5; D may be TRBD1 (6 bases). Between the trimmed V and J ends, which lost 4 bases and 2 bases, there was a span of 11 bases. Looked up from germline, CDR1 is KGHDR and CDR2 is SFDVKD. The CDR3 has 15 residues. DNA of the CDR3: TGTGCCACCAGTGACCGGGACAAGGGCAATCAGCCCCAGCATTTT. Protein: CATSDRDKGNQPQHF.

The chain carries TRBV7-3 and TRBJ2-2; weak D call: TRBD1 (6 bases). Germline loops: CDR1 SGHTA, CDR2 FQGTGA. V lost 2 bases and J 0 bases, leaving 13 bases between the germline ends. This CDR3 is 17 amino acids long. CDR3 nucleotides: TGTGCCAGCAGCTTAGTCCCAACAGGGACGAACACCGGGGAGCTGTTTTTT. Its translation is CASSLVPTGTNTGELFF.

This chain connects TRBV5-1 to TRBJ1-1; tentatively, D is TRBD1 (6 bases). The V end lost 4 bases, the J end lost 1 base, and 23 bases lay between the germline ends. The CDR3 loop spans 18 amino acids. Germline V gene sequence: CDR1 SGHRS, CDR2 YFSETQ. The CDR3: CASSEPPEMRGGNTEAFF. The DNA of the CDR3 is TGCGCCAGCAGCGAGCCCCCGGAAATGAGAGGGGGGAACACTGAAGCTTTCTTT. The whole variable domain, remainder taken from reference TRBV5-1 and TRBJ1-1, is KAGVTQTPRYLIKTRGQQVTLSCSPISGHRSVSWYQQTPGQGLQFLFEYFSETQRNKGNFPGRFSGRQFSNSRSEMNVSTLELGDSALYLCASSEPPEMRGGNTEAFFGQGTRLTVV.

The table lists this clone with a few counts. The chain couples TRBV6-1 to TRBJ1-4, with D possibly being TRBD1 (5 bases). The V gene's germline CDR1 is MNHNS and CDR2 SASEGT. The CDR3 runs to 18 residues. The V and J ends lost 3 bases and 0 bases respectively, with 17 bases between them. The CDR3 sequence is CASSDSQVSLATNEKLFF. Written as DNA, the CDR3 is TGTGCCAGCAGTGATTCACAGGTTTCCCTTGCAACTAATGAAAAACTGTTTTTT.

The chain combines TRBV24-1 with TRBJ2-7; a weak D match, TRBD1 (6 bases). Trimming cost V 8 bases and J 5 bases, with 27 bases left between them. CDR3 length: 17 amino acids. Germline V gene data show CDR1 as KGHDR and CDR2 as SFDVKD. The CDR3 bases are TGTGCCACCATTTCCGCCGGACACAGGGAAAGGGGAGACGAGCAGTACGTC. This gives the protein CATISAGHRERGDEQYV.

The chain has TRBV18 and TRBJ1-1; 7 bases align to TRBD1. Germline-derived CDR1 and CDR2 are KGHSH and LQKENI. J was trimmed by 3 bases and V by 5 bases; bases with no gene match: 6. The CDR3 is 14 amino acids. As DNA, the CDR3 is TGTGCCAGCTCATTTGACAGGGAGTACACTGAAGCTTTCTTT. Translating it yields CASSFDREYTEAFF.